Below are 5 T cell receptor beta chains sequenced from a single sample in a study of early T cells in non-severe SARS-CoV-2 infection (dated by TCRdb to the early 2020s). Receptor libraries were prepared by 5' RACE. The sample was run on a NextSeq 500. The raw public reads went through TCRdb reprocessing: fastp at Q25, MiXCR clone calling, in-frame beta chains kept. Entries that share a CDR3 protein sequence are merged under the most common genes and DNA. This sample holds around 82,000 distinct CDR3 sequences; approximately 10% were observed only once. 4.7% of the sample belongs to the ten largest clones. The sample consisted of whole blood. Source of these receptors: an adult who was a healthcare worker with PCR-confirmed SARS-CoV-2 infection or an uninfected control (not recorded which).

This clonotype was seen repeatedly, ten times or more. V is TRBV7-8 and J is TRBJ2-7; 11 bases line up with TRBD2. Germline V CDR1 and CDR2: SGHVS, FQNEAQ. The J segment lost 2 bases and the V segment lost 5 bases, leaving 8 bases of the junction unmatched. The CDR3 runs 16 residues. The chain's CDR3 is CASSPTLAGAPYEQYF. The CDR3 DNA sequence: TGTGCCAGCAGCCCAACACTAGCGGGGGCGCCCTACGAGCAGTACTTC. The entire variable domain, with the rest obtained from reference TRBV7-8 and TRBJ2-7, is as follows: GAGVSQSPRYKVAKRGQDVALRCDPISGHVSLFWYQQALGQGPEFLTYFQNEAQLDKSGLPSDRFFAERPEGSVSTLKIQRTQQEDSAVYLCASSPTLAGAPYEQYFGPGTRLTVT.

This clonotype was detected ten times or more. The chain recombines TRBV20-1 with TRBJ1-5; 7 bases match TRBD1. The CDR3 is 16 residues long. Germline assignment: CDR1 DFQATT and CDR2 SNEGSKA (reference sequence). The V gene end was trimmed by 0 bases and the J gene end by 1 base; junction bases not matched to a gene: 6. As DNA, the CDR3 is TGCAGTGCTAGAGATTACGACAGGGCGAGCAATCAGCCCCAGCATTTT. Translating gives CSARDYDRASNQPQHF.

This chain links TRBV29-1 with TRBJ1-2, with D perhaps TRBD1 (5 bases). The CDR3 sequence is 12 residues long. The germline V gene encodes CDR1 SQVTM and CDR2 ANQGSEA. V shed 2 bases and J shed 4 bases, with 8 bases lying between them. CDR3 amino acids: CSVERGLYGYTF. CDR3 nucleotide sequence: TGCAGCGTTGAACGGGGCCTCTATGGCTACACCTTC.

This chain joins TRBV6-1 and TRBJ1-2; the D gene is possibly TRBD1 (6 bases). The CDR3 is 11 amino acids. Germline CDR1 and CDR2: MNHNS and SASEGT. The ends were cut back, 10 bases at V and 14 bases at J, with 20 bases in the middle. CDR3 nucleotide sequence: TGTGCCAAGTTCCGGGACACGGATGCTACCTTC. Amino acids: CAKFRDTDATF.

This chain links TRBV5-5 with TRBJ2-1, with D tentatively TRBD2 (7 bases). Trimming cost V 1 base and J 3 bases, with 11 bases left between them. This CDR3 has 15 amino acids. Germline V lookup: CDR1 SGHKS, CDR2 YYEKEE (reference sequence). CDR3 sequence: CASSLTGGSYNEQFF. The DNA for the CDR3 is TGTGCCAGCAGCTTGACGGGGGGCAGCTACAATGAGCAGTTCTTC.